A selection of T cell receptor beta chains follows, all from one sample in a study of shared clonotypes between healthy human individuals. Data came from immunoSEQ multiplex PCR; TCRdb stores just in-frame clones and leaves some out. In the table there are roughly 1,100,000 clones, approximately 72% of which are singletons. Source material: memory CD4+ T cells sorted from blood. The receptors come from a man between 18 and 29 years old in good health. The CDR3 runs from the conserved cysteine through the conserved F or W. A D gene is named only where the DNA matches it firmly. Expanded clones get a size class; other rows say once, few or many, or leave the size out.

CDR3nt,CDR3aa,d_gene,j_gene,v_gene,abundance
TGTGCCAGCAGTGACAGGGGGCCCACCATTAATTCACCCCTCCACTTT,CASSDRGPTINSPLHF,TRBD1,TRBJ1-6,TRBV25-1,.
TGTGCCAGCAGCTTGGGGGACAGCTCCTACAATGAGCAGTTCTTC,CASSLGDSSYNEQFF,TRBD1,TRBJ2-1,TRBV5-6,few
TGTGCCAGTAGTCCCTCCCCGACAGGGAGGGGGCTTGAGCAGTTCTTC,CASSPSPTGRGLEQFF,.,TRBJ2-1,TRBV19,.
TGTGCCAGCAGTCGCCAGGGGAGCGGCACTGAAGCTTTCTTT,CASSRQGSGTEAFF,.,TRBJ1-1,TRBV14,few
TGTGCCAGCACCCCGCAGACAGGTTATAGAACCTACGAGCAGTACTTC,CASTPQTGYRTYEQYF,.,TRBJ2-7,TRBV5-6,.
TGTGCCAGCAGGCAACTAGCGGGAGGGGAGACCCAGTACTTC,CASRQLAGGETQYF,TRBD2,TRBJ2-5,TRBV6-6,.
TGTGCCAGCAGCAAAGGTGTGAGACTGTTTTTT,CASSKGVRLFF,.,TRBJ2-2,TRBV21-1,few
TGCGCCAGCAGCTTGAGGAGAGGGGAGGGCTACGAGCAGTACTTC,CASSLRRGEGYEQYF,TRBD2,TRBJ2-7,TRBV5-1,.
TGTGCCAGCAGCCCACGGACAGGCTCTGGAAACACCATATATTTT,CASSPRTGSGNTIYF,TRBD1,TRBJ1-3,TRBV9,.
TGTGCCAGCAGCTCTACAGATAATTCACCCCTCCACTTT,CASSSTDNSPLHF,.,TRBJ1-6,TRBV5-4,.
TGTGCCAGCAGCTTATCAGGAGGATTTAATCAGCCCCAGCATTTT,CASSLSGGFNQPQHF,.,TRBJ1-5,TRBV7-2,.
TGTGCTAGCAGCTCTAACGGACAGGGGAGTGGCACCGGGGAGCTGTTTTTT,CASSSNGQGSGTGELFF,TRBD1,TRBJ2-2,TRBV7-7,.
TGTGCCAGTAGTATCCGCGCCTCTTCTAGCACAGATACGCAGTATTTT,CASSIRASSSTDTQYF,.,TRBJ2-3,TRBV19,.
TGTGCCAGTAGTGACCGACAGGCGGTTTCAGATACGCAGTATTTT,CASSDRQAVSDTQYF,.,TRBJ2-3,TRBV19,few
TGTGCGGTCGAGTGGGGAGGGGGGTACGAGCAGTACTTC,CAVEWGGGYEQYF,.,TRBJ2-7,TRBV7-2,.
TGTGCCAGCTCACCGACCGGGGCCCTCGACGAGCAGTACTTC,CASSPTGALDEQYF,.,TRBJ2-7,TRBV18,.
TGCAGCGTTGAAAGCGTCCCGGCAAGCACAGATACGCAGTATTTT,CSVESVPASTDTQYF,.,TRBJ2-3,TRBV29-1,.
TGTGCCAGCAGGACAGGGGGCGCGTACACTGAAGCTTTCTTT,CASRTGGAYTEAFF,TRBD1,TRBJ1-1,TRBV6-5,once
TGTGCCAGCAGTTTCGGGGGACGTCTTTTCTCACCCCTCCACTTT,CASSFGGRLFSPLHF,.,TRBJ1-6,TRBV28,.
TGTGCCAGCAGTAACAGGGGGCTCCTTGAAAAACTGTTTTTT,CASSNRGLLEKLFF,TRBD1,TRBJ1-4,TRBV6-1,.
TGTGCCAGCAGCTCAATGATCCGGGACACTAATTTGGTCGCTTCACCCCTCCACTTT,CASSSMIRDTNLVASPLHF,.,TRBJ1-6,TRBV7-8,once
TGTGCCAGCAGTGAAGCTGGAGTGGTGGAGACCCAGTACTTC,CASSEAGVVETQYF,.,TRBJ2-5,TRBV6-1,.
TGCGCCAGCAGTCGACTAGCGTACTCCTACGAGCAGTACTTC,CASSRLAYSYEQYF,TRBD2,TRBJ2-7,TRBV4-1,.
TGTGCCAGCAGTTACTCGATGGATTCCTACGAGCAGTACTTC,CASSYSMDSYEQYF,.,TRBJ2-7,TRBV6-5,.
TGTGCCAGCAGCCCTGCTGGGGGCGGGGACTACGAGCAGTACTTC,CASSPAGGGDYEQYF,.,TRBJ2-7,TRBV5-5,.
TGTGCCAGCAGTGAAGCGGGGGCGTGGAGGGGATTTACAGAGACCCAGTACTTC,CASSEAGAWRGFTETQYF,.,TRBJ2-5,TRBV6-1,.
TGTGCCAGCAGCTCCGGACAGGGGAACAATGAGCAGTTCTTC,CASSSGQGNNEQFF,TRBD1,TRBJ2-1,TRBV13,once
TGTGCCAGCAGCATGACTATCATGAACACCGGGGAGCTGTTTTTT,CASSMTIMNTGELFF,.,TRBJ2-2,TRBV11-2,.
TGTGCCATCAGAAACAGGGGGCGCGACACTGAAGCTTTCTTT,CAIRNRGRDTEAFF,TRBD1,TRBJ1-1,TRBV10-3,few
TGTGCCAGCAGCGCCCGGTGGACCTACGAGCAGTACTTC,CASSARWTYEQYF,.,TRBJ2-7,TRBV2,.
TGCGCCAGCAGCGTAACCGGGACAGGGGTAGATACGCAGTATTTT,CASSVTGTGVDTQYF,TRBD1,TRBJ2-3,TRBV5-1,few
TGTGCCTGTGTCAGGGCCTACGAGCAGTACTTC,CACVRAYEQYF,.,TRBJ2-7,TRBV30,few
TGCGCCAGCAGCCCCGGGACGACACAGAACACTGAAGCTTTCTTT,CASSPGTTQNTEAFF,.,TRBJ1-1,TRBV5-1,.
TGTGCCAGCAGCTTAGGGTCCCTAGCGGGAGGGTACGAGCAGTACTTC,CASSLGSLAGGYEQYF,TRBD2,TRBJ2-7,TRBV7-2,once
TGTGCCAGCAGCTTAGCGACTATGACGACCTACGAGCAGTACTTC,CASSLATMTTYEQYF,.,TRBJ2-7,TRBV11-1,.
TGTGCCAGCAGTGAAGCGGGCAGGGCTGGGGCCAACGTCCTGACTTTC,CASSEAGRAGANVLTF,.,TRBJ2-6,TRBV6-1,.
TGTGCCATCAGATCGGACGGGAGCTCTGGAAACACCATATATTTT,CAIRSDGSSGNTIYF,.,TRBJ1-3,TRBV10-3,.
TGCAGCGTTACCCCAAGACAGAACACTGAAGCTTTCTTT,CSVTPRQNTEAFF,.,TRBJ1-1,TRBV29-1,few
TGCGCCAGCAGCTTTAGGAGCGGGGGAGACAATGAGCAGTTCTTC,CASSFRSGGDNEQFF,TRBD2,TRBJ2-1,TRBV5-1,.
TGTGCCAGCGGGGGGGGGAAGGACTATGGCTACACCTTC,CASGGGKDYGYTF,.,TRBJ1-2,TRBV2,.
TGTGCCAGCAGTTTTACCCCCCGGACTGAAGCTTTCTTT,CASSFTPRTEAFF,.,TRBJ1-1,TRBV11-2,.
TGTGCCAGCACCCCCGGGACAGGGTTTGGAAACACCATATATTTT,CASTPGTGFGNTIYF,TRBD1,TRBJ1-3,TRBV6-5,.
TGCGCCAGCCAAGGGGGCCGTAACACTGAAGCTTTCTTT,CASQGGRNTEAFF,TRBD1,TRBJ1-1,TRBV5-1,.
TGTGCTAGTGGTTTGGGCCTAGCGGGAGGAGAAGATACGCAGTATTTT,CASGLGLAGGEDTQYF,TRBD2,TRBJ2-3,TRBV12-5,.
TGTGCCTGGACTATTGAGGGCTACTCACCCCTCCACTTT,CAWTIEGYSPLHF,.,TRBJ1-6,TRBV30,.
TGCGCCAGCAGTGAGGACAGGGGCATCAGTAGCTCTGGGGCCAACGTCCTGACTTTC,CASSEDRGISSSGANVLTF,TRBD1,TRBJ2-6,TRBV10-2,.
TGTGCCTGGAGTTACCTGGACGGCTCCTACAATGAGCAGTTCTTC,CAWSYLDGSYNEQFF,.,TRBJ2-1,TRBV30,.
TGCGCCAGCAGACGACTACTCGCGAACACCGGGGAGCTGTTTTTT,CASRRLLANTGELFF,.,TRBJ2-2,TRBV5-1,.
TGTGCCAGCAGCCGCGGGACAGTAACCCAAGAGACCCAGTACTTC,CASSRGTVTQETQYF,.,TRBJ2-5,TRBV28,.
TGCGCCAGCAGCTTGGGCGGGGGATTACACTACGAGCAGTACTTC,CASSLGGGLHYEQYF,TRBD2,TRBJ2-7,TRBV5-1,.